The 17 T cell receptor beta chains listed next were all sequenced from one sample in a study of cytomegalovirus exposure and HLA in healthy donors. PCR amplification relied on 60 Vbeta primers (plus 13 Jbeta primers). The assay was immunoSEQ multiplex PCR, and TCRdb's table has in-frame clones only and misses some. The profile shows approximately 190,000 clones, 84% of them singletons. The material sequenced was PBMCs. These receptors originate from a boy aged 5-17 years in good health and CMV-seronegative.

This clone was detected once. Other DNA sequences of this sample code for an identical CDR3. The chain carries TRBV30 and TRBJ2-7, with 10 bases fitting TRBD1. CDR1 is GTSNPN, CDR2 SVGIG, per germline (reference sequence). The CDR3 sequence is 15 residues long. The V segment lost 0 bases and the J segment 5 bases; nucleotides outside the gene matches: 7. CDR3 bases: TGTGCCTGGAGTGTTGCCGGGACAGGGGCCAACGAGCAGTACTTC. Its translation is CAWSVAGTGANEQYF.

The chain recombines TRBV18 with TRBJ1-3; TRBD1 aligns across 9 bases. V lost 2 bases, J lost 4 bases, and 12 bases stayed unmatched. The CDR3 sequence is 18 residues long. The germline V gene has CDR1 KGHSH and CDR2 LQKENI. CDR3 amino acids: CASSPIEGPGQGGNTIYF. For the CDR3, the DNA is TGTGCCAGCTCACCAATCGAGGGGCCGGGACAGGGAGGAAACACCATATATTTT.

J is TRBJ2-7 and V is TRBV4-2, with 7 bases identical to TRBD1. Germline CDR1 reads LGHNA; CDR2 reads YNFKEQ. There are 14 residues in the CDR3. Trimming at V came to 1 base and at J to 1 base, leaving 1 base not matched to a gene. The CDR3 nucleotides read TGTGCCAGCAGCCAAGTACAGGGGTCCTACGAGCAGTACTTC. Residues: CASSQVQGSYEQYF.

The chain employs TRBV27 and TRBJ2-3, with D maybe TRBD1 (6 bases). V dropped 7 bases and J dropped 4 bases, with 12 bases sitting between them. Germline V gene sequence: CDR1 MNHEY, CDR2 SMNVEV (reference sequence). The CDR3 covers 13 residues. The CDR3 is CASTRGLADTQYF. CDR3 bases: TGTGCCAGCACTAGGGGGTTGGCAGATACGCAGTATTTT.

The chain is built from TRBV27 and TRBJ2-3; 9 bases agree with TRBD1. CDR3 length: 16 residues. Germline lookup yields CDR1 MNHEY and CDR2 SMNVEV (reference sequence). J lost 8 bases, V lost 2 bases, and 11 bases had no gene match. The CDR3: CASSLLSGTGSRTQYF. Written as DNA, the CDR3 is TGTGCCAGCAGTTTACTCTCCGGGACAGGGAGCCGTACGCAGTATTTT.

This chain links TRBV7-9 with TRBJ2-1; TRBD2 might be the D (6 bases). Germline loops: CDR1 SEHNR, CDR2 FQNEAQ (reference sequence). The V gene lost 5 bases and the J gene lost 1 base, with 12 bases spanning the gap. The CDR3 is made up of 15 amino acids. As DNA, the CDR3 is TGTGCCAGCAGCCCGCGACTAGATTCCTACAATGAGCAGTTCTTC. Translated, it gives CASSPRLDSYNEQFF.

The genes are TRBV28 and TRBJ2-3, with 7 nucleotides matching TRBD2. Germline V gives CDR1 MDHEN, CDR2 SYDVKM. The CDR3 is 16 amino acids. Germline trimming cut 3 bases from V and 0 bases from J; bases unmatched to any gene: 6. The CDR3 coding sequence is TGTGCCAGCAGTTTGCCCAGCGGGACTAGCACAGATACGCAGTATTTT. Amino acid sequence: CASSLPSGTSTDTQYF.

CDR3 nucleotides: TGTGCCAGCAGCACGACAGGGGTCGACTTTACCTACGAGCAGTACTTC. Encoded protein: CASSTTGVDFTYEQYF. This sequence joins TRBV7-9 and TRBJ2-7; 8 nucleotides agree with TRBD1. The germline CDR1 and CDR2 sequences are SEHNR and FQNEAQ (reference sequence). V gave up 5 bases and J gave up 2 bases; unmatched junction bases: 11. The CDR3 covers 16 residues.

The chain combines TRBV4-1 with TRBJ1-5; possible D gene TRBD1, 6 bases. CDR3 size: 18 residues. Germline CDR1 reads MGHRA; CDR2 reads YSYEKL. Trimming took 3 bases from V and 3 from J, leaving 21 bases between them. CDR3: CASSQTHTGTVANQPQHF. The CDR3 nucleotides read TGCGCCAGCAGCCAGACTCATACAGGGACGGTCGCCAATCAGCCCCAGCATTTT.

The rearrangement uses TRBV28 and TRBJ2-7; 7 nucleotides align to TRBD2. Trimming took 7 bases from V and 2 from J; bases not matched to a gene: 11. The CDR3 spans 15 residues. The V gene's germline CDR1 is MDHEN and CDR2 SYDVKM. The CDR3 coding sequence is TGTGCCAGCAAGTCTGGGAGCGGGAACGCCTACGAGCAGTACTTC. Protein: CASKSGSGNAYEQYF.

The CDR3 nucleotides are TGTGCCAGCAGCTTACCGACAGGGATGGCAGATACGCAGTATTTT. This sequence encodes CASSLPTGMADTQYF. The genes are TRBV11-2 and TRBJ2-3; 7 bases map to TRBD1. Germline CDR1 reads SGHAT; CDR2 reads FQNNGV. V gave up 2 bases and J gave up 4 bases; unmatched junction bases: 6. The CDR3 runs to 15 residues. Variable domain in full (rest from reference TRBV11-2 and TRBJ2-3): EAGVAQSPRYKIIEKRQSVAFWCNPISGHATLYWYQQILGQGPKLLIQFQNNGVVDDSQLPKDRFSAERLKGVDSTLKIQPAKLEDSAVYLCASSLPTGMADTQYFGPGTRLTVL.

The rearrangement joins TRBV19 to TRBJ1-1, with 12 bases aligning to TRBD1. This CDR3 contains 16 residues. Germline assignment: CDR1 LNHDA and CDR2 SQIVND (reference sequence). The ends lost 6 bases at V and 0 bases at J; junction bases unmatched: 5. The CDR3 spells CASRGDRGLLNTEAFF. The CDR3 nucleotides read TGTGCCAGTAGGGGGGACAGGGGGCTTCTGAACACTGAAGCTTTCTTT.

Comment on this clone: One end of the junction fails to match germline, which may point to a read error. The chain recombines TRBV7-7 with TRBJ2-3, with 8 nucleotides matching TRBD1. This CDR3 comprises 14 residues. Germline V gives CDR1 SSHAT, CDR2 FNYEAQ (reference sequence). CDR3 nucleotides: TGTGCTAGCAGCACAGACAGGGGTTCAGATACGCAGTATTTT. Its translation: CASSTDRGSDTQYF.

For the CDR3, the DNA is TGTGCCAGCAGCGCGGCCATCTCCTACGAGCAGTACTTC. This codes for CASSAAISYEQYF. This chain uses TRBV6-1 with TRBJ2-7; no clear D gene. Trimming left V 6 bases short and J 0 bases short, with 9 bases between. Germline V CDR1 and CDR2: MNHNS, SASEGT. CDR3 length equals 13 residues.

The chain recombines TRBV19 with TRBJ1-2; D is unresolved. This CDR3 region has 14 residues. From germline, CDR1 is LNHDA and CDR2 SQIVND (reference sequence). Trimming took 1 base from V and 5 from J, leaving 11 bases between them. The CDR3 nucleotides read TGTGCCAGTAGTATAGGCACTGGGAGGTATGGCTACACCTTC. It is translated as CASSIGTGRYGYTF.

The V and J genes are TRBV13 and TRBJ2-7, with 8 bases aligning to TRBD1. Germline V gene lookup returns CDR1 PRHDT and CDR2 FYEKMQ (reference sequence). The CDR3 is made up of 13 amino acids. Trimming at V came to 5 bases and at J to 7 bases, leaving 7 bases not matched to a gene. The CDR3 DNA sequence: TGTGCCAGCAGCCCCAGGGGGCTCGGGGAGCAGTACTTC. This encodes CASSPRGLGEQYF.

This clone was seen a few times. This chain joins TRBV5-1 and TRBJ2-2; D gene unclear. The ends were cut back, 4 bases at V and 5 bases at J, with 6 bases in the middle. The CDR3 is 12 amino acids. Germline-derived CDR1 and CDR2 are SGHRS and YFSETQ. The CDR3 reads CASSVGTGELFF. Written as DNA, the CDR3 is TGCGCCAGCAGCGTCGGGACCGGGGAGCTGTTTTTT.